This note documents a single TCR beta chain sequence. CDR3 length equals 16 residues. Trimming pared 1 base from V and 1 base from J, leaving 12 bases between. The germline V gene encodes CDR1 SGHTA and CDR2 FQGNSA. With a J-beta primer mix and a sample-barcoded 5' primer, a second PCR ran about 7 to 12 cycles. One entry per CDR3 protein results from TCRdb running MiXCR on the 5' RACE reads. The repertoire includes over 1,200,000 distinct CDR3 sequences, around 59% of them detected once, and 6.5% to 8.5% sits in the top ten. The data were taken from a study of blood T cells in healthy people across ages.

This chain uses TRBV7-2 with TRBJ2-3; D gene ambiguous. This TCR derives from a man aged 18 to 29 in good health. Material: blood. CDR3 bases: TGTGCCAGCAGCTTAGGGGCTAGTGCGGGCACAGATACGCAGTATTTT. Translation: CASSLGASAGTDTQYF.